Listed below are T cell receptor beta chains from one sample, sequenced in a study of blood T cell repertoires in COVID-19. Clones were read by immunoSEQ multiplex PCR, and TCRdb kept only the in-frame ones, dropping some. The sample consists of 90,000 to 150,000 clones, approximately 79% of them appearing once. The source material was peripheral blood. These receptor sequences come from a man aged 50-60 years with acute or convalescent COVID-19. The CDR3 runs from the conserved cysteine through the conserved F or W. D genes are given only for firm matches. Size is stated for part of the rows, as once, few or many counts, or as a class when the clone is expanded.

D gene,clone size,J gene,V gene,CDR3 DNA,CDR3 protein
TRBD2,.,TRBJ2-7,TRBV28,TGTGCCAGCAGGGGGAGTGCACTAGCGGGAACGGGCGAGCAGTACTTC,CASRGSALAGTGEQYF
.,.,TRBJ2-7,TRBV6-1,TGTGCCAGCAGTGAATTAGGCGGGTCCTACGAGCAGTACTTC,CASSELGGSYEQYF
.,.,TRBJ1-6,TRBV15,TGTGCCACCAGCGGCGTGGGGGGAGTCGATAATTCACCCCTCCACTTT,CATSGVGGVDNSPLHF
.,once,TRBJ1-4,TRBV19,TGTGCCAGTAGTGGAGGACAGCGGAATGAAAAACTGTTTTTT,CASSGGQRNEKLFF
.,medium-sized,TRBJ1-3,TRBV27,TGTGCCAGCAGTCTCTCCGAGGGAGACACCATATATTTT,CASSLSEGDTIYF
TRBD1,once,TRBJ2-1,TRBV11-2,TGTGCCAGCAGACCCCCGACAGGGAACTACAATGAGCAGTTCTTC,CASRPPTGNYNEQFF
TRBD1,once,TRBJ1-1,TRBV10-2,TGCGCCAGCAGTGAGAGGGACAGGGGTCTGAACACTGAAGCTTTCTTT,CASSERDRGLNTEAFF
TRBD2,.,TRBJ2-7,TRBV13,TGTGCCAGCAGCTCGCCGACTAGCGGGAGACGGTACGAGCAGTACTTC,CASSSPTSGRRYEQYF
.,.,TRBJ2-2,TRBV21-1,TGTGCCAGCAGCAAGCTCACCGACAGTGGCACCGGGGAGCTGTTTTTT,CASSKLTDSGTGELFF
.,.,TRBJ2-3,TRBV24-1,TGTGCCACCAGTCTAACCCCCAGCACAGATACGCAGTATTTT,CATSLTPSTDTQYF
TRBD2,.,TRBJ2-7,TRBV15,TGTGCCACCAGCATGCGGGAGGCCTACGAGCAGTACTTC,CATSMREAYEQYF
TRBD1,few,TRBJ1-1,TRBV29-1,TGCAGCGTTGCCGGGACAGGGGAGATTGAAGCTTTCTTT,CSVAGTGEIEAFF
TRBD1,few,TRBJ1-3,TRBV3-1/TRBV3-2,TGTGCCAGCAGCCAAAGGCAGGGGGGCGGAAACACCATATATTTT,CASSQRQGGGNTIYF
.,once,TRBJ1-6,TRBV5-6,TGTGCCAGCAGCTTCGACTTGAGCTCCTATAATTCACCCCTCCACTTT,CASSFDLSSYNSPLHF
.,.,TRBJ1-2,TRBV27,TGTGCCAGCTCCTCCCAGGGGATTAGCTACACCTTC,CASSSQGISYTF
TRBD2,once,TRBJ2-5,TRBV4-1,TGCGCCAGCAGCCAAGATGCTAGCGGGAGAGAGACCCAGTACTTC,CASSQDASGRETQYF
.,.,TRBJ2-6,TRBV7-3,TGTGCCAGCAGCTCCAACCTGGCCGGGGCCAACGTCCTGACTTTC,CASSSNLAGANVLTF
.,.,TRBJ2-3,TRBV19,TGTGCCAGTACTCTCAGGTGGCAGGCAGATACGCAGTATTTT,CASTLRWQADTQYF
.,.,TRBJ2-2,TRBV24-1,TGTGCCACCAGTGACGCGAAAACCGGGACTCGGAACACCGGGGAGCTGTTTTTT,CATSDAKTGTRNTGELFF
.,once,TRBJ1-4,TRBV14,TGTGCCAGCAGCCACATGAATCGTTTGCGTAATGAAAAACTGTTTTTT,CASSHMNRLRNEKLFF
.,.,TRBJ2-1,TRBV10-3,TGTGCCATCAAGGAGAGTCCGGCCGAGGTAGACGAGCAGTTCTTC,CAIKESPAEVDEQFF
TRBD2,.,TRBJ2-3,TRBV7-3,TGTGCCAGCAGTCAGACTAGCGAGCGCACAGATACGCAGTATTTT,CASSQTSERTDTQYF
TRBD1,.,TRBJ2-7,TRBV4-1,TGCGCCAGCAGCCGAGCGACAGGGGTATGGCGGGAGCAGTACTTC,CASSRATGVWREQYF
TRBD2,.,TRBJ2-1,TRBV18,TGTGCCAGCTCACCCCGACTAGCGGGAGAATCCTACAATGAGCAGTTCTTC,CASSPRLAGESYNEQFF
TRBD1,once,TRBJ1-6,TRBV19,TGTGCCAGTAGACAGGGGGCGTTTTACTCCGATAATTCACCCCTCCACTTT,CASRQGAFYSDNSPLHF
TRBD1,.,TRBJ2-6,TRBV5-1,TGCGCCAGCAGCCCGGACCGGGACAGGGCTTCTGGGGCCAACGTCCTGACTTTC,CASSPDRDRASGANVLTF
TRBD2,.,TRBJ2-3,TRBV30,TGTGCCTCGGAGATGGGCGGGGGGGCCTCGGTCACAGATACGCAGTATTTT,CASEMGGGASVTDTQYF
TRBD2,.,TRBJ2-5,TRBV5-6,TGTGCCAGCAGCCCGGTGGGAGGGGTAGGAGAGACCCAGTACTTC,CASSPVGGVGETQYF
.,few,TRBJ2-1,TRBV11-3,TGTGCCAGCAGCTTGACCTTCGGAGGGAAGGCGAATGAGCAGTTCTTC,CASSLTFGGKANEQFF
TRBD1,.,TRBJ2-3,TRBV13,TGTGCCAGCAGCTTAGACGGGACAGGGAAAGCGATTAGGACAGATACGCAGTATTTT,CASSLDGTGKAIRTDTQYF
.,.,TRBJ1-5,TRBV19,TGTGCCAGTAGTATGGCCAGCGAGTTACAGCCCCAGCATTTT,CASSMASELQPQHF
TRBD1,.,TRBJ2-7,TRBV7-8,TGTGCCAGCCGGGACAGGGACTACGAGCAGTACTTC,CASRDRDYEQYF
TRBD1,.,TRBJ2-2,TRBV5-4,TGTGCCAGCAGCCCAAACAGGGGGTCGGACACCGGGGAGCTGTTTTTT,CASSPNRGSDTGELFF